This TCR beta chain was captured by sequencing in a study of blood T cells in healthy people across ages. Study findings and constraints: For the donors, CMV status was unknown and possibly confounded expanded clonotype changes. A roughly linear age-dependent decrease characterized TCR beta diversity per million T cells.

Combining a sample-barcoded 5' primer with a J-beta primer mix, a second PCR ran for about 6 to 11 cycles. Sequencing yielded, for each sample, at least 3 million paired-end reads carrying CDR3. TCRdb re-analysed the 5' RACE reads in MiXCR, keeping a single row per CDR3 protein. The table records under 2 million distinct CDR3 sequences, roughly 32% of them present only once. This clonotype turned up a few times. What it binds is not known. Those donating, healthy Caucasian individuals from Russia, were aged roughly 6 to 100. This CDR3 comprises 19 residues. CDR1 LGHDT and CDR2 YNNKEL come from the germline V gene (reference sequence). Germline trimming cut 5 bases from V and 5 bases from J; bases unmatched to any gene: 20.

The sequence was obtained from a woman aged 25 to 45 in good health. The sequencing sample was made of blood. V gene TRBV3-1 combines with J gene TRBJ2-7, with TRBD2 identical over 11 bases. The CDR3 loop is CASSSSYASGRSRNHEQYF. Written as DNA, the CDR3 is TGTGCCAGCAGCTCAAGCTACGCTAGCGGGAGGTCCCGGAACCACGAGCAGTACTTC.